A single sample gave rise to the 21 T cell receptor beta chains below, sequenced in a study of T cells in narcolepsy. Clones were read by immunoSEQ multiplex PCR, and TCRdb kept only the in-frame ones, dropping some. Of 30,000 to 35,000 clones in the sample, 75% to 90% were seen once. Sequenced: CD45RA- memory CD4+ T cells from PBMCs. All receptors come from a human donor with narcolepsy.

For the CDR3, the DNA is TGCGCCAGCAGCCAAGATCGGGGAGCGGGGGGACTGAGCTCCTACAATGAGCAGTTCTTC. Protein sequence: CASSQDRGAGGLSSYNEQFF. This chain links TRBV4-1 with TRBJ2-1, with 9 nucleotides matching TRBD2. This CDR3 region has 20 residues. J was trimmed by 0 bases and V by 0 bases; bases with no gene match: 12. CDR1 MGHRA and CDR2 YSYEKL come from the germline V gene.

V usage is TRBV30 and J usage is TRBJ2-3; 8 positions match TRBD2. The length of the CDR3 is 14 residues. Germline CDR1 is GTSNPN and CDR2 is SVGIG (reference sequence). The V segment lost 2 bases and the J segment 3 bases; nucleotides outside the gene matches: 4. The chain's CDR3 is CAWSSGGRTDTQYF. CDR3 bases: TGTGCCTGGAGTTCGGGGGGGCGAACAGATACGCAGTATTTT.

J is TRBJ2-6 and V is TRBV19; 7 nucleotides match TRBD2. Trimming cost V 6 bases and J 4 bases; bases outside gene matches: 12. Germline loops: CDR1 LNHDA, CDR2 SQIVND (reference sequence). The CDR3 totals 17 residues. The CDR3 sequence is CASSYTGGRFGANVLTF. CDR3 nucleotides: TGTGCCAGTAGCTATACGGGGGGTCGGTTCGGGGCCAACGTCCTGACTTTC.

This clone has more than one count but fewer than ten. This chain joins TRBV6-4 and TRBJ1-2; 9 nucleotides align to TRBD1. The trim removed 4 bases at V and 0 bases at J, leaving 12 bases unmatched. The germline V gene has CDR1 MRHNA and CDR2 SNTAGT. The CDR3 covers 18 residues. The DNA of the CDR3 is TGTGCCAGCAGTGTCCGGGGACAGGGATTGAAATCTAACTATGGCTACACCTTC. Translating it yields CASSVRGQGLKSNYGYTF.

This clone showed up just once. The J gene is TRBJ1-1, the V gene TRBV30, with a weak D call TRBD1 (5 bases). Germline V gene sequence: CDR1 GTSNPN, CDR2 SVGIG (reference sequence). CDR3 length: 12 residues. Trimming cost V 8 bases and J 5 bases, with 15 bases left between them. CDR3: CAAARGRTEAFF. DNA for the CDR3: TGTGCCGCGGCGAGGGGACGGACTGAAGCTTTCTTT.

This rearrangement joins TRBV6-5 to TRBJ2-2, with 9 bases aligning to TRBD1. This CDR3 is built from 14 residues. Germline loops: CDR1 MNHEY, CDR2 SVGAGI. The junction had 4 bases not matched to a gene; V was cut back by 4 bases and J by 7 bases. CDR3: CASSWDREVGELFF. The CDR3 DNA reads TGTGCCAGCAGTTGGGACAGGGAAGTCGGGGAGCTGTTTTTT.

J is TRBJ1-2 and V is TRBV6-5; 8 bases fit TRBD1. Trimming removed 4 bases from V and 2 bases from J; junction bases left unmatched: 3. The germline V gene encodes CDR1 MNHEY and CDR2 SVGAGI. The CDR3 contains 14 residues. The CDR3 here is CASSSAGGNYGYTF. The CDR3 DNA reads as TGTGCCAGCAGTTCGGCAGGGGGCAACTATGGCTACACCTTC.

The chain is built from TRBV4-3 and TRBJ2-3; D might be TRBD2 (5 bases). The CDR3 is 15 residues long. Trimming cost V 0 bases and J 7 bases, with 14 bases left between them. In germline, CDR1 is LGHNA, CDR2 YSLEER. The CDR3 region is CASSQDGGAHYTQYF. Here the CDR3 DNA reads TGCGCCAGCAGCCAAGATGGAGGCGCCCACTATACGCAGTATTTT.

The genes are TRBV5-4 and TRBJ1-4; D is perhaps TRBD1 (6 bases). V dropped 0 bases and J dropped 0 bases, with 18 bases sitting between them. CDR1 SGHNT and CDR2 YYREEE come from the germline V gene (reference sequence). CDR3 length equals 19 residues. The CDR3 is CASSLDRNSHRATNEKLFF. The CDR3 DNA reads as TGTGCCAGCAGCTTGGACCGAAATTCCCACAGGGCAACTAATGAAAAACTGTTTTTT.

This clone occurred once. CDR3 protein: CASSSQSGGETQYF. The CDR3 DNA is TGCGCCAGCAGCTCCCAAAGCGGAGGGGAGACCCAGTACTTC. This chain joins TRBV5-1 and TRBJ2-5; perhaps TRBD2 as D (6 bases). There are 14 residues in the CDR3. CDR1 is SGHRS and CDR2 is YFSETQ in the germline V gene. The germline V and J ends were trimmed by 3 bases and 5 bases, with 14 bases remaining between them.

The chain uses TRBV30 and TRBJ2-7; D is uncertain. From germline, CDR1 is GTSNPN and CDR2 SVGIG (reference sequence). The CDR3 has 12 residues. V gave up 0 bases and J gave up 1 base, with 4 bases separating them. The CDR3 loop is CAWSVTSYEQYF. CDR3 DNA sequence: TGTGCCTGGAGTGTAACGTCCTACGAGCAGTACTTC.

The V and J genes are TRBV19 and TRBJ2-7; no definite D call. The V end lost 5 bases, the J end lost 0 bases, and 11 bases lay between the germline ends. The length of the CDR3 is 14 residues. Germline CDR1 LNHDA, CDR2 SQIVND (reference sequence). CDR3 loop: CASSFLGGSYEQYF. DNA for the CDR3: TGTGCCAGTAGTTTTCTCGGCGGCTCCTACGAGCAGTACTTC.

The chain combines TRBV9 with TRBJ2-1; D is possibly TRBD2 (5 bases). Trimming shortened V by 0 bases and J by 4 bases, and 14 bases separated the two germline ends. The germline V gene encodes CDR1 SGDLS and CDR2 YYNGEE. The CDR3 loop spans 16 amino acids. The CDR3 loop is CASSVESFGEYNEQFF. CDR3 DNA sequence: TGTGCCAGCAGCGTAGAGTCGTTTGGGGAGTACAATGAGCAGTTCTTC.

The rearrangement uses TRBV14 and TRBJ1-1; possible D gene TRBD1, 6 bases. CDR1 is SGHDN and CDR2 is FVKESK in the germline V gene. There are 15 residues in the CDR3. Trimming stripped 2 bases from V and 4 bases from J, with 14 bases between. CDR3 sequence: CASSQFRGASTEAFF. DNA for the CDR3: TGTGCCAGCAGCCAATTCCGGGGGGCGAGCACTGAAGCTTTCTTT.

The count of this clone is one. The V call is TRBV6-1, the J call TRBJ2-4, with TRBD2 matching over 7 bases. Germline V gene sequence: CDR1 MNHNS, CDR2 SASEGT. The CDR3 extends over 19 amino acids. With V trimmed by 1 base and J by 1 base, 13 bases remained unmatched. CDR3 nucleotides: TGTGCCAGCAGTGAAGAAGGACTAGGACAAGGAGGGGCCAAAAACATTCAGTACTTC. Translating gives CASSEEGLGQGGAKNIQYF.

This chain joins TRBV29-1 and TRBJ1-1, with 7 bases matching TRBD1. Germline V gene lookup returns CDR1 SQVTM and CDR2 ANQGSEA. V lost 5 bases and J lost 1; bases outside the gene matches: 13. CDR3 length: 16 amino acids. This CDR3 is CSVPRIPGQTNTEAFF. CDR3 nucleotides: TGCAGCGTTCCCCGTATTCCGGGACAGACGAACACTGAAGCTTTCTTT.

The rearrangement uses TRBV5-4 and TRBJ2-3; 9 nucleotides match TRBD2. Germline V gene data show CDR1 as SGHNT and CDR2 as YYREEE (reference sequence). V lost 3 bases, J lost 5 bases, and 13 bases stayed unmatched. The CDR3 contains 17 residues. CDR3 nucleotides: TGTGCCAGCAGCTCTTCCAGGGCGCGGGGGGGCGGAGATACGCAGTATTTT. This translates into CASSSSRARGGGDTQYF.

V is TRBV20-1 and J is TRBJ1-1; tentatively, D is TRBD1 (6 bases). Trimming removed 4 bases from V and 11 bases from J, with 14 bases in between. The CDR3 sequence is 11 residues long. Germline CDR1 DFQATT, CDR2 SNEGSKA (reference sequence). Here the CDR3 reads CSAKRGDWAFF. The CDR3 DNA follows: TGCAGTGCTAAGAGGGGGGATTGGGCTTTCTTT.

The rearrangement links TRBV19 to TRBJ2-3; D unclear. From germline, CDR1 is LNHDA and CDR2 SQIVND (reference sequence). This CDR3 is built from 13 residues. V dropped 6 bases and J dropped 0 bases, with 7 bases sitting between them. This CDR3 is CASRPDSTDTQYF. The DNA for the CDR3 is TGTGCCAGTAGACCGGACAGCACAGATACGCAGTATTTT.

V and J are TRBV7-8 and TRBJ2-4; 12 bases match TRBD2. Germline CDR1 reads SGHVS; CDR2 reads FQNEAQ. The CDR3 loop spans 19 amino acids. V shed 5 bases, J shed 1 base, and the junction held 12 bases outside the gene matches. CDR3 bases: TGTGCCAGCAGCCAAAAACTAGCGGGGGGTTCCTCGGCCAAAAACATTCAGTACTTC. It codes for CASSQKLAGGSSAKNIQYF.

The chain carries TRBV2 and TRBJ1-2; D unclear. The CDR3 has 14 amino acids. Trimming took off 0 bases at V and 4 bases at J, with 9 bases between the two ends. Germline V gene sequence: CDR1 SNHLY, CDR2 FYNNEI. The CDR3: CASSEATSIYGYTF. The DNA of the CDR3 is TGTGCCAGCAGTGAAGCTACTTCAATCTATGGCTACACCTTC.